This paragraph covers one TCR beta chain sequence. Its antigen has not been determined. There are no base qualities to consult, and no much larger clone falls within one base. Based on the germline V gene, the CDR1 and CDR2 sequences are MNHEY and SVGEGT. The V end loses 6 bases and the J end loses 6 bases, and a stretch of 22 bases separates them. The CDR3 spans 16 residues, from the cysteine through the phenylalanine. The retained sequence is limited to the CDR3, 48 bases, with the frame set at the first base. The sample is drawn from a study of T cell repertoires in cytomegalovirus infection (dated by TCRdb to between 2018 and 2021). Regarding the complete study: The peptide stimulations were aimed at well-studied HLA-B-restricted epitopes as well as recently identified HLA-C-restricted CMV epitopes, whose presentation resists viral immunomodulation. Donor HLA type was relevant to the analysis, because carriage of CMV infection together with the matching HLA type was indicated by public TCR beta signatures. The paper's findings and limits, for the study overall: The ex vivo response was dominated by HLA-C-restricted CMV-specific TCR beta clonotypes, which also provided the single most frequent clonotype in two of eight donors. In both this cohort and an independent cohort of 352 donors, the cumulative frequency of public TCR beta family members distinguished carriers of CMV infection plus the relevant HLA type.

These reads were obtained on an Illumina HiSeq 1500. TCRdb ran its own pipeline on the public reads, namely fastp trimming at Q25 and MiXCR clone calling, and kept in-frame beta chains. Rows merge per CDR3 protein into single entries with the most common DNA and genes. This sample comprises around 710,000 distinct CDR3 sequences, about 29% of them detected only once. The ten largest clones take up about an eighth of the sample. The treatment or condition label here, explained by the study, means: in vitro stimulation with specific CMV peptide epitopes to enrich CMV-specific T cells. The chain is encoded by TRBV6-2 or TRBV6-3 joined to TRBJ2-3; TRBD1 might be the D gene, on 5 matching bases. This clonotype originated in a human donor in good health (CMV status not recorded). Some clones in this sample may be carry-over from other donors' samples. The specimen was cultured CD8+ T cells from PBMCs, collected from culture after CMV antigen stimulation. The DNA sequence reads TGTGCCAGCAGATTTGGATTGGGGCCTAAGGCGGATACGCAGTATTTT. It is translated as CASRFGLGPKADTQYF.